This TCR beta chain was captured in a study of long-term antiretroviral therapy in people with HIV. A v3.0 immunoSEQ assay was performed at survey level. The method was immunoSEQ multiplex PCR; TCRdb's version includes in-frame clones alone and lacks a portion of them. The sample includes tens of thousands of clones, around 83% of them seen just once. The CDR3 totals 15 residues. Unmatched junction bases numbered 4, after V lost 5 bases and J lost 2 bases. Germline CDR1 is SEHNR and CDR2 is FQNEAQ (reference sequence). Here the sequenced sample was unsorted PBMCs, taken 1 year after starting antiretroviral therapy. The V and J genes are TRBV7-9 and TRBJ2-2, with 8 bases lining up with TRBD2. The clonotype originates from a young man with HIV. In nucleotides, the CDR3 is TGTGCCAGCAGCGTTAGCGGGACCAACACCGGGGAGCTGTTTTTT. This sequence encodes CASSVSGTNTGELFF.